Given below is one T cell receptor (beta chain) in context. V was cut by 5 bases and J by 0 bases, with 15 bases left in between. The germline V gene encodes CDR1 MNHEY and CDR2 SVGAGI. This CDR3 is 16 amino acids long. TCRdb processed the 5' RACE reads anew with MiXCR; each CDR3 protein has one entry. Of roughly 710,000 distinct CDR3 sequences in the sample, 6% to 6.5% are singletons; the top ten hold 1.5% to 2%. This specimen comes from a study of identical twins. This chain connects TRBV6-5 to TRBJ2-3; a weak D match, TRBD2 (5 bases). The clonotype comes from a man aged 18 to 30 in good health. What was sequenced was naive T cells sorted from blood. The CDR3 loop is CASSNFMGSSTDTQYF. CDR3 coding DNA: TGTGCCAGCAGTAACTTTATGGGGAGCAGCACAGATACGCAGTATTTT.